This TCR beta chain is drawn from a study of T cells in tuberculosis. Across the study: In South Africa, adults with active tuberculosis were compared with IGRA-negative and latently infected IGRA-positive adolescents.

As to time point: new active TB diagnosis, blood taken before or within 7 days of starting treatment. The method was immunoSEQ multiplex PCR; TCRdb's version includes in-frame clones alone and lacks a portion of them. The profile shows approximately 49,000 clones, about 96% of them singletons. Trimming shortened V by 4 bases and J by 4 bases, and 15 bases separated the two germline ends. This CDR3 has 15 amino acids. Germline lookup yields CDR1 SGHRS and CDR2 YFSETQ. The TCR sequence derives from an adult with tuberculosis. This chain links TRBV5-1 with TRBJ2-1; the D gene is possibly TRBD2 (5 bases). Sequenced here: PBMCs, sampled at tuberculosis diagnosis. CDR3 in amino acids: CASSRPGSAYNEQFF. The CDR3 DNA reads as TGCGCCAGCAGCCGCCCGGGGTCCGCTTACAATGAGCAGTTCTTC.